Below, 8 T cell receptor beta chains from the same sample are listed, as sequenced in a study of cytomegalovirus exposure and HLA in healthy donors. Primers for the PCR totalled 60 Vbeta and 13 Jbeta. Assay: immunoSEQ multiplex PCR; the TCRdb copy retains only in-frame clones and omits some. The sample shows some 120,000 clones, 79% of them seen only once. Sequencing was performed on PBMCs. The receptors stem from a man between 18 and 29 years old in good health and CMV-seronegative.

The sample holds many counts of this clone. Other DNA sequences within the sample encode an identical CDR3. The CDR3 sequence is CASSLDPSGYEQYV. The CDR3 DNA reads as TGTGCCAGCAGCTTAGATCCTAGCGGGTACGAGCAGTACGTC. The V gene is TRBV11-2, the J gene TRBJ2-7; 8 nucleotides align to TRBD2. Germline V gene sequence: CDR1 SGHAT, CDR2 FQNNGV. V shed 0 bases, J shed 4 bases, and the junction held 2 bases outside the gene matches. The CDR3 consists of 14 residues.

This clone was recorded once. The chain is built from TRBV30 and TRBJ2-1; 13 bases agree with TRBD2. Germline values: CDR1 GTSNPN, CDR2 SVGIG (reference sequence). The CDR3 contains 14 residues. V shed 5 bases and J 6 bases; nucleotides not matched to a gene: 4. The DNA for the CDR3 is TGTGCCTGGCGACTAGCGGGAGGTTTCAATGAGCAGTTCTTC. Its translation is CAWRLAGGFNEQFF.

The genes are TRBV6-1 and TRBJ2-5, with a tentative D call TRBD2 (6 bases). The CDR3 loop spans 14 amino acids. V was trimmed by 6 bases and J by 3 bases, leaving 14 bases between them. Germline V gene data show CDR1 as MNHNS and CDR2 as SASEGT. The CDR3 is CASSEGLQKETQYF. DNA for the CDR3: TGTGCCAGCAGCGAGGGACTGCAAAAAGAGACCCAGTACTTC.

This clone occurred a few times. This chain uses TRBV5-4 with TRBJ2-3, with TRBD2 matching over 13 bases. The germline CDR1 and CDR2 sequences are SGHNT and YYREEE (reference sequence). CDR3 length: 17 amino acids. V lost 4 bases to trimming and J lost 2 bases; unmatched junction nucleotides: 7. CDR3 coding DNA: TGTGCCAGCAGCCGACTAGCGGGAGGCCCCATCACAGATACGCAGTATTTT. Protein product: CASSRLAGGPITDTQYF.

V is TRBV18 and J is TRBJ2-3, with 13 bases matching TRBD2. With V trimmed by 2 bases and J by 5 bases, 4 bases remained unmatched. The CDR3 totals 16 residues. In germline, CDR1 is KGHSH, CDR2 LQKENI. The CDR3 region is CASSPRTSGRGDTQYF. CDR3 nucleotide sequence: TGTGCCAGCTCACCAAGAACTAGCGGGAGGGGAGATACGCAGTATTTT.

The chain links TRBV7-3 to TRBJ2-1; TRBD2 aligns across 9 bases. Germline CDR1 is SGHTA and CDR2 is FQGTGA. The CDR3 loop spans 16 amino acids. The V gene end was trimmed by 4 bases and the J gene end by 8 bases; junction bases not matched to a gene: 12. DNA for the CDR3: TGTGCCAGCAGCTCCCGCGGGGGGGGGCAGGGCGATGAGCAGTTCTTC. It specifies CASSSRGGGQGDEQFF.

V and J are TRBV19 and TRBJ2-3; 7 positions match TRBD2. This CDR3 is built from 16 residues. Germline assignment: CDR1 LNHDA and CDR2 SQIVND (reference sequence). Trimming at V came to 3 bases and at J to 1 base, leaving 7 bases not matched to a gene. CDR3 nucleotides: TGTGCCAGTAGTATCCCTAGCGGAGCGGGCACAGATACGCAGTATTTT. Amino acid sequence: CASSIPSGAGTDTQYF.

This chain connects TRBV11-2 to TRBJ2-5; possibly TRBD2 for D (6 bases). The J call may be faulty, since TRBJ2-7 better matches the DNA end. The CDR3 length is 15 residues. Germline CDR1 and CDR2: SGHAT and FQNNGV. The CDR3: CASSLSVGAGYEQYF. In DNA, the CDR3 is TGTGCCAGCAGCTTGTCCGTTGGGGCGGGGTACGAGCAGTACTTC.